These T cell receptor beta chains were read from a single sample in a study of early T cells in non-severe SARS-CoV-2 infection. TCRdb fed the 5' RACE reads into MiXCR, producing one record per CDR3 protein. The sample has about 22,000 distinct CDR3 sequences, approximately 5% seen once. Sequencing was carried out using whole blood. These receptors were collected from an adult who was a healthcare worker with PCR-confirmed SARS-CoV-2 infection or an uninfected control (not recorded which). Each CDR3 is given with its conserved first and last residue. The D gene is left open where the match is weak. A row's size may be missing; if present it is once, few, many or a size class.

few	13	TRBD1	TRBJ2-2	TRBV29-1	TGCAGCGTTGATCAGGGGGCAGCCGGGGAGCTGTTTTTT	CSVDQGAAGELFF
many	14	-	TRBJ1-1	TRBV2	TGTGCCAGCAAAGGCAGGGAGGGGAACACTGAAGCTTTCTTT	CASKGREGNTEAFF
-	15	-	TRBJ2-6	TRBV27	TGTGCCAGCAGTCACGGTTGGTCTGGGGCCAACGTCCTGACTTTC	CASSHGWSGANVLTF
many	11	-	TRBJ2-7	TRBV29-1	TGCAGCGTTGGAGGGGGCTACGAGCAGTACTTC	CSVGGGYEQYF
many	17	-	TRBJ2-1	TRBV10-3	TGTGCCATCAGTGGAGTCATACTAGCTGGTGGGGGCAATGAGCAGTTCTTC	CAISGVILAGGGNEQFF
-	16	TRBD2	TRBJ2-3	TRBV10-1	TGCGCCAGCAGTGTCGGGGTCGGGGGGTTCACAGATACGCAGTATTTT	CASSVGVGGFTDTQYF
-	14	-	TRBJ1-2	TRBV30	TGTGCCTCCGAAATGGGGGCAGGTAACTATGGCTACACCTTC	CASEMGAGNYGYTF
medium-sized	13	-	TRBJ1-1	TRBV14	TGTGCCAGCAGCCAAGATTTCCCGAGGGAAGCTTTCTTT	CASSQDFPREAFF
-	12	-	TRBJ2-7	TRBV3-1	TGTGCCAGCAGCTTTTCTGGCCGCGAGCAGTACTTC	CASSFSGREQYF
-	12	-	TRBJ1-3	TRBV20-1	TGCAGTGCTACAGGGGCTGGAAACACCATATATTTT	CSATGAGNTIYF
-	13	-	TRBJ2-7	TRBV5-5	TGTGCCAGCAGCTTGGGGGGACCCTACGAGCAGTACTTC	CASSLGGPYEQYF
many	13	-	TRBJ1-6	TRBV7-8	TGTGCCAGCAGTTTCCAAGGGAATTCACCCCTCCACTTT	CASSFQGNSPLHF
large	16	TRBD1	TRBJ1-4	TRBV4-2	TGTGCCAGCAGCCAAGAAGGGTGGGACAGGAATGAAAAACTGTTTTTT	CASSQEGWDRNEKLFF
-	11	-	TRBJ1-1	TRBV6-1	TGTGCCAGCAGGAGTGTTTATGAAGCTTTCTTT	CASRSVYEAFF
-	11	TRBD1	TRBJ1-1	TRBV6-5	TGTGCCAGCGGCGACAGGGACGGGGCTTTCTTT	CASGDRDGAFF
many	15	-	TRBJ2-3	TRBV24-1	TGTGCCACCAGTGAGGAGTCCAAGCGCACAGATACGCAGTATTTT	CATSEESKRTDTQYF
-	15	TRBD2	TRBJ2-1	TRBV20-1	TGCAGTGCTGACACTAGCGGACGGCGAGAGAATGAGCAGTTCTTC	CSADTSGRRENEQFF
few	13	-	TRBJ1-2	TRBV11-2	TGTGCCAGCAGCCTAAGCCAAACCAATGGCTACACCTTC	CASSLSQTNGYTF
-	15	-	TRBJ2-1	TRBV6-1	TGTGCCAGTGTACTTGACAGAGTCTCCTACAATGAGCAGTTCTTC	CASVLDRVSYNEQFF
many	13	-	TRBJ1-6	TRBV14	TGTGCCAGCAGCCTGTCCTATAATTCACCCCTCCACTTT	CASSLSYNSPLHF
many	14	-	TRBJ2-2	TRBV6-2/TRBV6-3	TGTGCCACCTTCCGCCCACCTTTCACCGGGGAGCTGTTTTTT	CATFRPPFTGELFF
many	13	-	TRBJ1-2	TRBV19	TGTGCCAGTAGTACCACAGGAGGGGATGGCTACACCTTC	CASSTTGGDGYTF
many	15	TRBD2	TRBJ2-1	TRBV3-1	TGTGCCAGCAGCCCAACTAGCGGGGGGGGCGTTGAGCAGTTCTTC	CASSPTSGGGVEQFF
few	13	-	TRBJ2-7	TRBV19	TGTGCCAGTAGGGACAATGAAATGTACGAGCAGTACTTC	CASRDNEMYEQYF
-	14	-	TRBJ1-4	TRBV7-2	TGTGCCAGCAGCTTGCGGCAGGGGCCGGAAAAACTGTTTTTT	CASSLRQGPEKLFF
many	13	-	TRBJ2-1	TRBV24-1	TGTGCCACCAGTGATAACTACAGGGTCCCGCAGTTCTTC	CATSDNYRVPQFF
many	14	-	TRBJ2-1	TRBV9	TGTGCCAGCAGTATGGGGGTCACCTACAATGAGCAGTTCTTC	CASSMGVTYNEQFF
-	14	TRBD1	TRBJ2-7	TRBV27	TGTGCCAGCAGTCCAGGGACAGGGTTTGGCGAGCAGTACTTC	CASSPGTGFGEQYF
few	15	-	TRBJ2-3	TRBV12-5	TGTGCTAGTGGTTTGGTACAAGGGGGTTCAGATACGCAGTATTTT	CASGLVQGGSDTQYF
many	17	-	TRBJ2-7	TRBV9	TGTGCCAGCAGCGTAGATGTCCCGACAGGTCCCTGGTCCGAGCAGTACTTC	CASSVDVPTGPWSEQYF
many	14	TRBD1	TRBJ1-1	TRBV7-3	TGTGCCAGCAGCAGACAGGGATCGAACACTGAAGCTTTCTTT	CASSRQGSNTEAFF
many	13	-	TRBJ1-1	TRBV6-6	TGTGCCAGCGAAGAACGGGGGTTCACTGAAGCTTTCTTT	CASEERGFTEAFF
-	14	TRBD1	TRBJ2-7	TRBV6-6	TGTGCCAGCGGAAGGGACAGGGGGCATTACGAGCAGTACTTC	CASGRDRGHYEQYF
-	17	TRBD1	TRBJ1-6	TRBV5-4	TGTGCCAGCAGCTCGGGACAGTTCGACTCCTATAATTCACCCCTCCACTTT	CASSSGQFDSYNSPLHF
few	16	-	TRBJ1-4	TRBV5-4	TGTGCCAGCAGCGTATACGCCGGGACTTATAATGAAAAACTGTTTTTT	CASSVYAGTYNEKLFF
-	12	-	TRBJ2-3	TRBV29-1	TGCAGCGTTGCTGGCGCGTGGAGCGCGCAGTATTTT	CSVAGAWSAQYF